Included here is one TCR beta chain sequence, with context. Its antigen is not known. This specimen comes from a study of shared clonotypes between healthy human individuals. Study at large: The study used three CD4 naive, three CD4 memory, two CD8 naive and one CD8 memory plate per donor.

CD8 cells regarded as naive lacked CD45RO, were positively chosen for CCR7, and omitted terminally differentiated effector memory CD45RA+ cells. The method was immunoSEQ multiplex PCR; TCRdb's version includes in-frame clones alone and lacks a portion of them. Here the sample spans roughly 770,000 clones, 96% being singletons. The CDR3 is made up of 14 amino acids. The J segment lost 0 bases and the V segment lost 9 bases, leaving 8 bases of the junction unmatched. Germline V gene data show CDR1 as SGHTS and CDR2 as YDEGEE. Whole-study results and caveats: Generally, naive subsets (rather than memory subsets) showed larger estimated richness.

The clonotype comes from a man in his thirties or forties in good health. The specimen was naive CD8+ T cells sorted from blood. The chain recombines TRBV5-8 with TRBJ2-7, with TRBD2 matching over 8 bases. The CDR3 region has the DNA TGTGCCACCCCACCCAGCGGGAGCTCCTACGAGCAGTACTTC. Its translation is CATPPSGSSYEQYF.